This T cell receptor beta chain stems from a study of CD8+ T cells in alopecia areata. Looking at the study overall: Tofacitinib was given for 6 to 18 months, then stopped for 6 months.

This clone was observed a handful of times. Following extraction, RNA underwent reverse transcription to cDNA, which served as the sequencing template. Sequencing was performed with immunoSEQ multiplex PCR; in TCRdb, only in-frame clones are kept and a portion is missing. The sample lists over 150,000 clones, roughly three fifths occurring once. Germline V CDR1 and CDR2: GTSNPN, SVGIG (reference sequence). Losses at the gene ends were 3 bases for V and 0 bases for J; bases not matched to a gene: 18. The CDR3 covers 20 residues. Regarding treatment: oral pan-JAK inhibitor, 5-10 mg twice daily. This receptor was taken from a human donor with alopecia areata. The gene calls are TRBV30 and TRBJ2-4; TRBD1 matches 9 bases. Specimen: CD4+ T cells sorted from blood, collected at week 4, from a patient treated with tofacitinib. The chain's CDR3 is CAWRPTGTGYRGVAKNIQYF. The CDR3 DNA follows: TGTGCCTGGAGGCCAACCGGGACAGGGTATCGAGGGGTAGCCAAAAACATTCAGTACTTC.